These 19 T cell receptor beta chains were sequenced from one sample in a study of regulatory T cells in long-lasting Graves disease (dated by TCRdb to the early 2020s). Library generation was performed with multiplex PCR. The sequencer listed for this sample is Illumina HiSeq 4000. To build TCR beta libraries, CDR3 regions were amplified by Arm-PCR using iRepertoire HTBI primers. Clones were called with MiXCR by TCRdb after fastp trimmed the public reads at Q25, and only in-frame beta chains were retained. Rows matching on CDR3 protein sequence are summarized as one entry with the most common DNA and genes. The sample records about 300,000 distinct CDR3 sequences, 20% to 25% of which are singletons. Approximately 60% of the sample is taken by the ten largest. The time point label for this specimen denotes: persistent/refractory GD, antithyroid drugs over 5 years with positive TRAb. RNA was extracted from PBMCs in TRIzol for both TCR sequencing and RNA sequencing.

Sequenced material: peripheral blood mononuclear cells (PBMCs), taken when the disease was refractory, from a patient treated with antithyroid drugs. The receptors were sampled from a female donor with Graves disease.

There are a few counts of this clonotype. This chain joins TRBV7-3 and TRBJ1-1; 7 nucleotides match TRBD1. Germline V gives CDR1 SGHTA, CDR2 FQGTGA. This CDR3 has 11 residues. V shed 5 bases, J shed 8 bases, and the junction held 2 bases outside the gene matches. Here the CDR3 DNA reads TGTGCCAGCAGCGAGACAGGGGAAGCTTTCTTT. This sequence encodes CASSETGEAFF. Variable domain in full (rest from reference TRBV7-3 and TRBJ1-1): GAGVSQTPSNKVTEKGKYVELRCDPISGHTALYWYRQSLGQGPEFLIYFQGTGAADDSGLPNDRFFAVRPEGSVSTLKIQRTERGDSAVYLCASSETGEAFFGQGTRLTVV.

This clonotype showed up just a few times. The J gene is TRBJ2-1, the V gene TRBV5-1; D gene uncertain. The CDR3 has 15 amino acids. The V end lost 4 bases, the J end lost 9 bases, and 20 bases lay between the germline ends. From germline, CDR1 is SGHRS and CDR2 YFSETQ. CDR3 coding DNA: TGCGCCAGCAGCCTCGACGTGGGAAGTATGGGTGAGCAGTTCTTC. It encodes CASSLDVGSMGEQFF. Full variable domain (outside the CDR3, taken from reference TRBV5-1 and TRBJ2-1): KAGVTQTPRYLIKTRGQQVTLSCSPISGHRSVSWYQQTPGQGLQFLFEYFSETQRNKGNFPGRFSGRQFSNSRSEMNVSTLELGDSALYLCASSLDVGSMGEQFFGPGTRLTVL.

The rearrangement uses TRBV9 and TRBJ1-2; D is possibly TRBD1 (5 bases). The CDR3 is 13 amino acids. Trimming removed 0 bases from V and 8 bases from J, with 11 bases in between. CDR1 SGDLS and CDR2 YYNGEE come from the germline V gene. Written as DNA, the CDR3 is TGTGCCAGCAGCGTAGGCGGGACTCTCGGCTACACCTTC. Translated, it gives CASSVGGTLGYTF. Looking up the rest from reference TRBV9 and TRBJ1-2 gives the full variable domain: DSGVTQTPKHLITATGQRVTLRCSPRSGDLSVYWYQQSLDQGLQFLIQYYNGEERAKGNILERFSAQQFPDLHSELNLSSLELGDSALYFCASSVGGTLGYTFGSGTRLTVV.

Written as DNA, the CDR3 is TGCGCCAGCAGCCAAGATTGGAGGGGTCGGGAGCAGTACTTC. Translating gives CASSQDWRGREQYF. The chain recombines TRBV4-3 with TRBJ2-7; possible D gene TRBD2, 6 bases. The germline V gene has CDR1 LGHNA and CDR2 YSLEER. The CDR3 covers 14 residues. V lost 0 bases and J lost 7, with 13 bases in between.

A few counts support this clonotype. CDR3 in amino acids: CASSQGQGEKLFF. CDR3 bases: TGTGCCAGCAGCCAGGGGCAGGGCGAAAAACTGTTTTTT. The genes are TRBV3-1 and TRBJ1-4, with a weak D call TRBD1 (5 bases). CDR3 length equals 13 residues. Per germline, CDR1 LGHDT and CDR2 YNNKEL (reference sequence). V lost 3 bases, J lost 8 bases, and 10 bases lay in between.

The chain combines TRBV18 with TRBJ2-3; possible D gene TRBD1, 6 bases. The V end was cut by 6 bases, the J end by 0 bases, with 13 bases between. Germline CDR1 reads KGHSH; CDR2 reads LQKENI. The CDR3 has 15 residues. As DNA, the CDR3 is TGTGCCAGCTCCCGGACAGCAACTAGCACAGATACGCAGTATTTT. Translation gives CASSRTATSTDTQYF.

This clonotype has just a few counts. A read error may account for a junction end that differs from germline. The chain is built from TRBV20-1 and TRBJ2-7, with 9 bases matching TRBD2. CDR1 and CDR2 (germline): DFQATT, SNEGSKA (reference sequence). This CDR3 is 11 amino acids long. This CDR3 is CSARGSGRLFF. The CDR3 coding sequence is TGCAGTGCTAGAGGGAGCGGGAGGCTGTTTTTC.

The chain joins TRBV29-1 to TRBJ2-5; maybe TRBD1 (6 bases). Trimming shortened V by 0 bases and J by 5 bases, and 10 bases separated the two germline ends. This CDR3 has 13 residues. Looked up from germline, CDR1 is SQVTM and CDR2 is ANQGSEA. DNA for the CDR3: TGCAGCGTTGAAGAGGGGGCGCCTGAGACCCAGTACTTC. Residues: CSVEEGAPETQYF.

The chain links TRBV19 to TRBJ1-5; D possibly corresponds to TRBD1 (6 bases). The V end lost 5 bases, the J end lost 9 bases, and 23 bases lay between the germline ends. Germline CDR1 LNHDA, CDR2 SQIVND (reference sequence). The CDR3 totals 16 residues. CDR3 bases: TGTGCCAGTAGTCAATTTCATACAGGGAGTTTTTCGCCCCAGCATTTT. It encodes CASSQFHTGSFSPQHF.

The chain employs TRBV7-6 and TRBJ2-3; D possibly corresponds to TRBD2 (5 bases). The CDR3 runs to 17 residues. Per germline, CDR1 SGHVS and CDR2 FNYEAQ. The V and J ends lost 3 bases and 5 bases respectively, with 21 bases between them. The CDR3 loop is CASSFPRDVGFGDTQYF. CDR3 DNA: TGTGCCAGCAGCTTCCCGAGGGATGTTGGGTTCGGAGATACGCAGTATTTT.

This clonotype has only a few counts. J is TRBJ2-7 and V is TRBV20-1, with D possibly matching TRBD2 (5 bases). Germline CDR1 DFQATT, CDR2 SNEGSKA (reference sequence). V was cut by 4 bases and J by 2 bases, with 12 bases left in between. CDR3 size: 13 residues. The CDR3 DNA follows: TGCAGTGCTACCCAGGACTGGCCCTACGAGCAGTACTTC. Protein sequence: CSATQDWPYEQYF.

The chain carries TRBV29-1 and TRBJ1-1; 8 bases line up with TRBD1. The CDR3 length is 11 residues. The V segment lost 8 bases and the J segment 6 bases; nucleotides outside the gene matches: 5. CDR1 is SQVTM, CDR2 ANQGSEA, per germline. DNA of the CDR3: TGCAGCTCAGGGGGCACGGCTGAAGCTTTCTTT. As protein: CSSGGTAEAFF.

The J gene is TRBJ2-5, the V gene TRBV7-2; TRBD1 matches at 8 bases. Germline V CDR1 and CDR2: SGHTA, FQGNSA. The CDR3 loop spans 15 amino acids. The V segment lost 4 bases and the J segment 5 bases; nucleotides outside the gene matches: 9. CDR3 region: CASSSRTGSGETQYF. CDR3 in DNA: TGTGCCAGCAGCTCCCGGACAGGGTCGGGGGAGACCCAGTACTTC.

This clonotype was recorded a few times. The V call is TRBV7-2, the J call TRBJ1-5, with D unclear. Germline lookup yields CDR1 SGHTA and CDR2 FQGNSA. V was pared by 2 bases and J by 3 bases, with 5 bases between. The CDR3 extends over 13 amino acids. The CDR3 DNA is TGTGCCAGCAGCTTAAGCTACAATCAGCCCCAGCATTTT. Protein: CASSLSYNQPQHF.

This clonotype was observed a few times. The genes are TRBV6-1 and TRBJ1-4, with 8 bases fitting TRBD1. This CDR3 comprises 14 residues. Germline values: CDR1 MNHNS, CDR2 SASEGT. V shed 6 bases and J 3 bases; nucleotides not matched to a gene: 3. The CDR3 here is CASSQGAANEKLFF. The CDR3 DNA follows: TGTGCCAGCAGCCAGGGGGCAGCTAATGAAAAACTGTTTTTT.

This clonotype was picked up many times. As DNA, the CDR3 is TGTGCCAGCAGTTTTCGGGTGGCCGGGGTTAGCCACGAGCAGTACTTC. Its translation: CASSFRVAGVSHEQYF. The genes are TRBV28 and TRBJ2-7; D may be TRBD2 (5 bases). Per germline, CDR1 MDHEN and CDR2 SYDVKM. The CDR3 is 16 residues long. Trimming shortened V by 3 bases and J by 5 bases, and 20 bases separated the two germline ends.

This clonotype was counted a few times. V and J are TRBV30 and TRBJ1-1; 9 bases agree with TRBD1. V dropped 2 bases and J dropped 2; count of bases not matched to a gene: 3. The CDR3 is 14 amino acids. Germline V gives CDR1 GTSNPN, CDR2 SVGIG (reference sequence). The chain's CDR3 is CAWSQDRGNTEAFF. Here the CDR3 DNA reads TGTGCCTGGAGTCAGGACAGGGGTAACACTGAAGCTTTCTTT. Full variable domain (remainder filled in from reference TRBV30 and TRBJ1-1): SQTIHQWPATLVQPVGSPLSLECTVEGTSNPNLYWYRQAAGRGLQLLFYSVGIGQISSEVPQNLSASRPQDRQFILSSKKLLLSDSGFYLCAWSQDRGNTEAFFGQGTRLTVV.

The rearrangement joins TRBV7-2 to TRBJ1-2; D not resolved. The CDR3 consists of 11 residues. The germline V gene encodes CDR1 SGHTA and CDR2 FQGNSA. V lost 6 bases and J lost 7, with 9 bases in between. This CDR3 reads CASSTSGGYTF. The DNA for the CDR3 is TGTGCCAGCAGTACCTCCGGTGGCTACACCTTC.

CDR3 bases: TGTGCCAGCAGTTACAGGGTACTAGACGAGCAGTACTTC. It translates to CASSYRVLDEQYF. The chain has TRBV6-9 and TRBJ2-7, with D perhaps assigned TRBD1 or TRBD2 (5 bases each). V was clipped by 3 bases and J by 5 bases, with 11 bases between them. The CDR3 totals 13 residues. Germline V gives CDR1 MNHGY, CDR2 SVAAGI.